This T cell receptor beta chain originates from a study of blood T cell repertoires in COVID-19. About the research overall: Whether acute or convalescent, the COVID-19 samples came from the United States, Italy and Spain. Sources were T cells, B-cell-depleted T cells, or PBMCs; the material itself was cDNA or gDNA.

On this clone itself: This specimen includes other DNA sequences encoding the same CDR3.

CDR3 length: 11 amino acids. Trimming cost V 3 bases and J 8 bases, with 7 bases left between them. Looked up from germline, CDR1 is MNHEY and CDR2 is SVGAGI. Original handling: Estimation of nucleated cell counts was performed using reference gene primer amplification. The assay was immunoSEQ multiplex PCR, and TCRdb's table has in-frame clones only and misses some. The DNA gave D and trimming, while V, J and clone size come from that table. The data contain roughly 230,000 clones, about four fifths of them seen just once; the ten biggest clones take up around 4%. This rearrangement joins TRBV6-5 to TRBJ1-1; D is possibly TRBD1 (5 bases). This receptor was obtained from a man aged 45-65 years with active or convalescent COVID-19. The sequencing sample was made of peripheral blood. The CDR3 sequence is CASSYAGEAFF. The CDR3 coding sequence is TGTGCCAGCAGTTATGCAGGGGAAGCTTTCTTT.